Below, 16 T cell receptor beta chains from the same sample are listed, as sequenced in a study of blood T cell repertoires in COVID-19. Produced via immunoSEQ multiplex PCR; TCRdb's table is partial and in-frame only. This table has about 100,000 clones, roughly 84% appearing once. Source material: peripheral blood. These receptors were obtained from a human donor in a cohort sampled during active COVID-19.

The chain carries TRBV5-1 and TRBJ2-5, with 12 nucleotides matching TRBD2. V lost 0 bases and J lost 1; bases outside the gene matches: 4. The germline V gene has CDR1 SGHRS and CDR2 YFSETQ. CDR3 length equals 17 residues. The CDR3 loop is CASSLAASGGAQETQYF. CDR3 sequence (DNA): TGCGCCAGCAGCTTGGCAGCTAGCGGGGGGGCCCAAGAGACCCAGTACTTC. The full variable domain, completed using reference TRBV5-1 and TRBJ2-5, is KAGVTQTPRYLIKTRGQQVTLSCSPISGHRSVSWYQQTPGQGLQFLFEYFSETQRNKGNFPGRFSGRQFSNSRSEMNVSTLELGDSALYLCASSLAASGGAQETQYFGPGTRLLVL.

This clone was picked up one time. The rearrangement uses TRBV19 and TRBJ2-2, with 10 bases matching TRBD1. The trim removed 6 bases at V and 4 bases at J, leaving 14 bases unmatched. The CDR3 runs 18 residues. CDR1 and CDR2 (germline): LNHDA, SQIVND (reference sequence). CDR3 DNA sequence: TGTGCCAGTAGGCCTATGACTAACCGGGACAGGGGCACCGGGGAGCTGTTTTTT. Its translation: CASRPMTNRDRGTGELFF.

A single count supports this clone. This sequence joins TRBV4-3 and TRBJ2-2; 10 bases agree with TRBD2. The germline CDR1 and CDR2 sequences are LGHNA and YSLEER. This CDR3 is built from 16 residues. The junction had 6 bases not matched to a gene; V was cut back by 3 bases and J by 5 bases. DNA of the CDR3: TGCGCCAGCAGCCACAATAGCGGGGGGCTTACCGGGGAGCTGTTTTTT. Amino acids: CASSHNSGGLTGELFF.

This chain joins TRBV7-2 and TRBJ2-5; TRBD2 agrees at 9 bases. Germline V gives CDR1 SGHTA, CDR2 FQGNSA. The CDR3 spans 15 residues. The V gene end was trimmed by 3 bases and the J gene end by 7 bases; junction bases not matched to a gene: 9. CDR3 DNA sequence: TGTGCCAGCAGCTTGGGTGCGGGGGGGCCAGGGACCCAGTACTTC. It codes for CASSLGAGGPGTQYF.

V usage is TRBV11-3 and J usage is TRBJ1-5, with D possibly being TRBD1 (6 bases). Looked up from germline, CDR1 is SGHNT and CDR2 is YENEEA. This CDR3 is built from 14 residues. The V gene lost 5 bases and the J gene lost 0 bases, with 8 bases spanning the gap. The CDR3: CASSRDTSNQPQHF. CDR3 in DNA: TGTGCCAGCAGCCGGGACACTAGCAATCAGCCCCAGCATTTT.

The chain links TRBV19 to TRBJ1-2; no firm D call. This CDR3 comprises 13 residues. Germline V gene data show CDR1 as LNHDA and CDR2 as SQIVND (reference sequence). The V end lost 0 bases, the J end lost 5 bases, and 7 bases lay between the germline ends. The CDR3 reads CASSIDRSYGYTF. The CDR3 DNA follows: TGTGCCAGTAGTATAGATCGTTCTTATGGCTACACCTTC.

The genes are TRBV7-2 and TRBJ1-5; 10 bases fit TRBD1. The V segment lost 0 bases and the J segment 2 bases; nucleotides outside the gene matches: 1. Germline values: CDR1 SGHTA, CDR2 FQGNSA. This CDR3 is 16 amino acids long. The CDR3 is CASSLAGTGGNQPQHF. In nucleotides, the CDR3 is TGTGCCAGCAGCTTAGCGGGGACAGGGGGCAATCAGCCCCAGCATTTT.

The chain combines TRBV7-2 with TRBJ2-7, with 13 bases aligning to TRBD2. The germline gives CDR1 SGHTA, CDR2 FQGNSA. The CDR3 totals 15 residues. V shed 5 bases and J 6 bases; nucleotides not matched to a gene: 7. CDR3 region: CASSRTLAGGGEQYF. The CDR3 region has the DNA TGTGCCAGCAGCCGGACACTAGCGGGGGGGGGCGAGCAGTACTTC.

This CDR3 reads CASSLRTGLTDTQYF. The CDR3 coding sequence is TGTGCCAGCAGCTTACGGACAGGGCTCACAGATACGCAGTATTTT. The chain uses TRBV7-2 and TRBJ2-3, with TRBD1 identical over 8 bases. CDR3 size: 15 residues. V shed 2 bases, J shed 2 bases, and the junction held 3 bases outside the gene matches. Germline V gives CDR1 SGHTA, CDR2 FQGNSA.

This clone was found once. This chain links TRBV4-2 with TRBJ2-1, with 7 positions matching TRBD2. The germline CDR1 and CDR2 sequences are LGHNA and YNFKEQ. V gave up 1 base and J gave up 5 bases; unmatched junction bases: 8. The length of the CDR3 is 16 residues. CDR3 nucleotides: TGTGCCAGCAGCCAAGGTGGGGGGGATGAGGACAATGAGCAGTTCTTC. This codes for CASSQGGGDEDNEQFF.

The chain has TRBV29-1 and TRBJ1-1, with D tentatively TRBD1 (6 bases). Germline V gives CDR1 SQVTM, CDR2 ANQGSEA. Trimming removed 7 bases at V and 1 base at J, with 10 bases between. This CDR3 contains 12 residues. The CDR3 coding sequence is TGCAGCGCACGGACAGCGAACACTGAAGCTTTCTTT. Translation: CSARTANTEAFF. The full variable domain, completed using reference TRBV29-1 and TRBJ1-1, is SAVISQKPSRDICQRGTSLTIQCQVDSQVTMMFWYRQQPGQSLTLIATANQGSEATYESGFVIDKFPISRPNLTFSTLTVSNMSPEDSSIYLCSARTANTEAFFGQGTRLTVV.

This clone was recorded a few times. The gene calls are TRBV14 and TRBJ1-2, with 8 bases identical to TRBD1. The CDR3 is 15 amino acids. Germline V gene data show CDR1 as SGHDN and CDR2 as FVKESK. The junction had 10 bases not matched to a gene; V was cut back by 5 bases and J by 5 bases. CDR3: CASSYRTGWNYGYTF. CDR3 in DNA: TGTGCCAGCAGCTATAGGACAGGGTGGAATTATGGCTACACCTTC.

The J gene is TRBJ2-2, the V gene TRBV18; 7 bases line up with TRBD1. From germline, CDR1 is KGHSH and CDR2 LQKENI. The CDR3 runs to 16 residues. V lost 3 bases and J lost 0; bases outside the gene matches: 4. The CDR3 sequence: CASSPRDSSNTGELFF. The CDR3 DNA reads TGTGCCAGCTCACCCCGGGACAGTTCGAACACCGGGGAGCTGTTTTTT.

This clone has a single count. V usage is TRBV6-4 and J usage is TRBJ2-3; TRBD2 matches at 13 bases. Unmatched junction bases numbered 2, after V lost 3 bases and J lost 5 bases. Germline values: CDR1 MRHNA, CDR2 SNTAGT. The CDR3 runs 15 residues. Here the CDR3 DNA reads TGTGCCAGCAGTGAACGACTAGCGGGGGGAGATACGCAGTATTTT. The encoded protein is CASSERLAGGDTQYF.

The CDR3 protein is CASSPSPLRYNEQFF. For the CDR3, the DNA is TGTGCCAGCAGCCCGTCCCCCCTGAGGTACAATGAGCAGTTCTTC. The chain employs TRBV3-1 (or the pseudogene TRBV3-2) and TRBJ2-1; D remains unclear. V lost 4 bases and J 4 bases, leaving 14 bases between the germline ends. In germline, CDR1 is LGHDT, CDR2 YNNKEL (reference sequence). The CDR3 is made up of 15 amino acids.

The genes are TRBV28 and TRBJ1-5; 9 bases agree with TRBD1. This CDR3 spans 17 amino acids. Germline V gives CDR1 MDHEN, CDR2 SYDVKM. The ends lost 2 bases at V and 4 bases at J; junction bases unmatched: 9. CDR3 sequence (DNA): TGTGCCAGCAGTTTAAAGAGTTTGGGGACAGGGAATCAGCCCCAGCATTTT. The encoded protein is CASSLKSLGTGNQPQHF.